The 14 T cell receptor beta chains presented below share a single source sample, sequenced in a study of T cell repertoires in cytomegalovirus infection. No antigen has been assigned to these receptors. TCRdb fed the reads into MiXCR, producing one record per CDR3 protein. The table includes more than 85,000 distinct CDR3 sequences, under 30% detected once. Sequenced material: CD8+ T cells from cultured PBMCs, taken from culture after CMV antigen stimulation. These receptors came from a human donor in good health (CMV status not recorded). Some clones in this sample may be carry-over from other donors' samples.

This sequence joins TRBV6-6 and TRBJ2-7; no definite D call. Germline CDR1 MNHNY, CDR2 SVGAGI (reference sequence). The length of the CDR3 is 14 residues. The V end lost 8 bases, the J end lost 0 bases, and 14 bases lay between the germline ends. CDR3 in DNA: TGTGCCAGCCATCCTCATAGGGACTCCTACGAGCAGTACTTC. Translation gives CASHPHRDSYEQYF.

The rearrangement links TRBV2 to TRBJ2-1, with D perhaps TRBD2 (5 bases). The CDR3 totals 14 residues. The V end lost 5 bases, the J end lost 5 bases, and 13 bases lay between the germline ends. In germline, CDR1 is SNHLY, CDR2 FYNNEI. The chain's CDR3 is CASSPWTANNEQFF. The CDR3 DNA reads TGTGCCAGCAGTCCATGGACTGCCAACAATGAGCAGTTCTTC. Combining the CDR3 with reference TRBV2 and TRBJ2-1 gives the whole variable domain EPEVTQTPSHQVTQMGQEVILRCVPISNHLYFYWYRQILGQKVEFLVSFYNNEISEKSEIFDDQFSVERPDGSNFTLKIRSTKLEDSAMYFCASSPWTANNEQFFGPGTRLTVL.

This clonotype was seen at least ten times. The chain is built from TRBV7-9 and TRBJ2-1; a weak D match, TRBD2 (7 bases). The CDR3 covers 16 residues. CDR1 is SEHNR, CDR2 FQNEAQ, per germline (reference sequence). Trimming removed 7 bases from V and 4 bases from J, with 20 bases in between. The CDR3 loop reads CASIHRGGAGYNEQFF. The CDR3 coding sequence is TGTGCCAGCATCCATAGGGGGGGGGCAGGATACAATGAGCAGTTCTTC. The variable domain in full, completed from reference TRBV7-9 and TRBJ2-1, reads DTGVSQNPRHKITKRGQNVTFRCDPISEHNRLYWYRQTLGQGPEFLTYFQNEAQLEKSRLLSDRFSAERPKGSFSTLEIQRTEQGDSAMYLCASIHRGGAGYNEQFFGPGTRLTVL.

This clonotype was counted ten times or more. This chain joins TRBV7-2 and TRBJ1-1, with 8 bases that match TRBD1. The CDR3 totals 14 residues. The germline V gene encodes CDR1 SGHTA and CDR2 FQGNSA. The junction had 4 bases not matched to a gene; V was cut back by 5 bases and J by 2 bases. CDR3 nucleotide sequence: TGTGCCAGCAGCCCGGGACAGGCCAACACTGAAGCTTTCTTT. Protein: CASSPGQANTEAFF.

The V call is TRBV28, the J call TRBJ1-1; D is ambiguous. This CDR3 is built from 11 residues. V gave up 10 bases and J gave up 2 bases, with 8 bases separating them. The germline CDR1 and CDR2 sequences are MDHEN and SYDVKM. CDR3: CATSGNTEAFF. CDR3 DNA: TGTGCCACTTCGGGAAACACTGAAGCTTTCTTT.

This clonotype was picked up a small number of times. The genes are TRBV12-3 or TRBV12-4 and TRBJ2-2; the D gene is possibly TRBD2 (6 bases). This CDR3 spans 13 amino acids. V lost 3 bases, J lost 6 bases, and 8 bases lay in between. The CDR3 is CASSFSGAGELFF. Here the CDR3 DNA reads TGTGCCAGCAGTTTCTCGGGGGCCGGGGAGCTGTTTTTT.

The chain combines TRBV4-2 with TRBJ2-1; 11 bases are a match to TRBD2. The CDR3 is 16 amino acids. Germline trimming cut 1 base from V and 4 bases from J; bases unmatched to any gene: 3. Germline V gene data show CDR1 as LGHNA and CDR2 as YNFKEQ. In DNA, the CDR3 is TGTGCCAGCAGCCAAGGACTAGCGGGGCCTTACAATGAGCAGTTCTTC. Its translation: CASSQGLAGPYNEQFF.

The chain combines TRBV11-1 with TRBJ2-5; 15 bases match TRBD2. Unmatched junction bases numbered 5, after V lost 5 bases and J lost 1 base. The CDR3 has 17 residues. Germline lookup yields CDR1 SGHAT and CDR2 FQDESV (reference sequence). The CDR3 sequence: CASSRTSGGDIQETQYF. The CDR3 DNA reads TGTGCCAGCAGCCGGACTAGCGGGGGGGATATCCAAGAGACCCAGTACTTC.

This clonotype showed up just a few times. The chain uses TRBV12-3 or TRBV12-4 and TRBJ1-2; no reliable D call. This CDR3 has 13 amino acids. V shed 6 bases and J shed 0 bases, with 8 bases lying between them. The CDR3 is CASSVSANYGYTF. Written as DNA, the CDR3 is TGTGCCAGCAGCGTAAGCGCTAACTATGGCTACACCTTC.

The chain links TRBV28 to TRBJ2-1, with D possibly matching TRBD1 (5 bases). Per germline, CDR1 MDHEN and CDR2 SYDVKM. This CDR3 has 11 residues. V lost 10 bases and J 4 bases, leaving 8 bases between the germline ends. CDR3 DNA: TGTGCCACCAAGGGGTACAATGAGCAGTTCTTC. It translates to CATKGYNEQFF.

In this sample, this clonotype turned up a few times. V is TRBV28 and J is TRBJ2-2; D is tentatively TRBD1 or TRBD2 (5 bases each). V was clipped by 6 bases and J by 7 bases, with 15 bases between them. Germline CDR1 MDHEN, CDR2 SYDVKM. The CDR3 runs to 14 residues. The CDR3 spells CASSPTRGVGELFF. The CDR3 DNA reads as TGTGCCAGCAGCCCCACTAGGGGTGTCGGGGAGCTGTTTTTT. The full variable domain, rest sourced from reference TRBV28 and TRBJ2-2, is DVKVTQSSRYLVKRTGEKVFLECVQDMDHENMFWYRQDPGLGLRLIYFSYDVKMKEKGDIPEGYSVSREKKERFSLILESASTNQTSMYLCASSPTRGVGELFFGEGSRLTVL.

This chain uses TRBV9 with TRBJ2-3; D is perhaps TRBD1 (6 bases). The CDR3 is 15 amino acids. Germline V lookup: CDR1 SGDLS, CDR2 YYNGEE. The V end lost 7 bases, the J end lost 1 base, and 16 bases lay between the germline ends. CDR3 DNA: TGTGCCAGCCCCACGGGACACGGGGGCACAGATACGCAGTATTTT. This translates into CASPTGHGGTDTQYF.

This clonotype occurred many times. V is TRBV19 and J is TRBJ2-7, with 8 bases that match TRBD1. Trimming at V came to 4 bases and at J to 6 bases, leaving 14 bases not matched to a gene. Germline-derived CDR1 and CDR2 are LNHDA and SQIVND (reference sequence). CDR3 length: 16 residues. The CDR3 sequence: CASSTLRTGSFGEQYF. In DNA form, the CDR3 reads TGTGCCAGTAGTACCCTCCGGACAGGGTCCTTTGGCGAGCAGTACTTC.

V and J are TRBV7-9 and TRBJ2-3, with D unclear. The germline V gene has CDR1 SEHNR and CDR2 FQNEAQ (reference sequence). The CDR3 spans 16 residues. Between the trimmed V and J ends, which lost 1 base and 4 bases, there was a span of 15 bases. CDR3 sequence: CASSLGGSAVSDTQYF. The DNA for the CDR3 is TGTGCCAGCAGCTTAGGTGGGTCGGCCGTATCAGATACGCAGTATTTT.